This TCR beta chain was sequenced for a study of shared clonotypes between healthy human individuals. Whole-study context: Plates per donor: three CD4 naive, three CD4 memory, two CD8 naive, one CD8 memory.

Concerning this clone: Its target is not known.

Points from the study as a whole: Naive subsets typically showed greater estimated richness than memory subsets.

TCRdb's table, derived via immunoSEQ multiplex PCR, lists solely in-frame clones and lacks some. The sample includes about 640,000 clones, about two thirds seen only once; the top ten take roughly 1.8%. Germline V CDR1 and CDR2: SGHRS, YFSETQ. This CDR3 is built from 16 residues. The V end was cut by 4 bases, the J end by 8 bases, with 22 bases between. The rearrangement links TRBV5-1 to TRBJ2-1; D may be TRBD2 (5 bases). This TCR was recovered from a woman aged 25-40 years in good health. What was sequenced was memory CD4+ T cells sorted from blood. Subset meaning: CD45RA-negative fraction. CDR3 bases: TGCGCCAGCAGCAAGTCCGACTACGGTTTTGAGGATGAGCAGTTCTTC. As protein: CASSKSDYGFEDEQFF.